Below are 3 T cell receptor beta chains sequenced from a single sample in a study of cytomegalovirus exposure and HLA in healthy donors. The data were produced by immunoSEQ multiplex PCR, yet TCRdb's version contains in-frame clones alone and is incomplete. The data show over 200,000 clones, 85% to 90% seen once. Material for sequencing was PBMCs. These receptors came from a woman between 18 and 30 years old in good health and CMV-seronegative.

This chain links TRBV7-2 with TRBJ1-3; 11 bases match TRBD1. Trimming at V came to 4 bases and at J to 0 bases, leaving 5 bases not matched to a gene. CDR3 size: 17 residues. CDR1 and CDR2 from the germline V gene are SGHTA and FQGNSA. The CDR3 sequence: CASSYSGTGGSGNTIYF. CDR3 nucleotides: TGTGCCAGCAGCTACTCCGGGACAGGGGGCTCTGGAAACACCATATATTTT.

CDR3 in DNA: TGTGCCAGCAGTTACTCCGGCGGCTCTGGCTATGGCTACACCTTC. Protein: CASSYSGGSGYGYTF. The genes are TRBV6-5 and TRBJ1-2; no reliable D call. This CDR3 is 15 amino acids long. Trimming pared 0 bases from V and 4 bases from J, leaving 12 bases between. Germline V gene lookup returns CDR1 MNHEY and CDR2 SVGAGI.

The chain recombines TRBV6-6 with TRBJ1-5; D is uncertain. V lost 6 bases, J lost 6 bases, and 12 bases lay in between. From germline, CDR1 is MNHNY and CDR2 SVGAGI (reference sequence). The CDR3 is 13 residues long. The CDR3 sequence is CASRQDSGQPQHF. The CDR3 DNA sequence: TGTGCCAGCAGACAAGATTCGGGTCAGCCCCAGCATTTT.